This T cell receptor (beta chain) emerged from a study of CXCR3-negative and CXCR3-positive naive CD8 T cells. Study-wide background: The total count of TRB reads reached 110 million to 150 million, and each library contributed about 1.5 +/- 0.3 million.

Via 5' RACE with UMI labels, TRB cDNA libraries were prepared. TCRdb reprocessed the 5' RACE reads and keeps a single row for each CDR3 protein, giving no DNA. The sample has around 84,000 distinct CDR3 sequences. Study-wide results and caveats: Memory cells diverged, while naive CXCR3-positive and CXCR3-negative cells had similar TRBV-TRBJ usage. Hydrophobicity of TRB CDR3s was greater in CXCR3-positive naive cells than in CXCR3-negative naive cells. Comparably high diversity was seen in both naive subsets, and much lower diversity in memory CD8+ cells.

Worth noting for this clonotype: Its matching antigen is unknown.

Germline V gene data show CDR1 as SEHNR and CDR2 as FQNEAQ (reference sequence). The CDR3 has 14 residues. The TCR comes from a human donor in good health. Some clones in this sample may be carry-over from other donors' samples. The material sequenced was naive CXCR3+ CD8+ T cells from blood. Documented subset: CD45RO-CCR7+CD27+CD95- naive CD8+ T cells expressing CXCR3 (TNR3+). This chain links TRBV7-9 with TRBJ2-7; TCRdb indicates TRBD2, and absent DNA this call remains unverified. The CDR3 is CASSPGLDFGEQYF.